These 11 T cell receptor beta chains were sequenced from one sample in a study of PD-1 blockade in classical Hodgkin lymphoma. Profiled with immunoSEQ multiplex PCR; TCRdb holds only in-frame clones, not every one. The repertoire holds some 90,000 clones, just under 80% seen once, with roughly 9.4% in the top ten. Time point of the sample: cycle 4 day 1 (C4D1), after less than 7 weeks of nivolumab. Patients all relapsed after autologous stem cell transplantation, and there was variation in brentuximab vedotin exposure. Here the sequenced sample was peripheral blood mononuclear cells (PBMCs), taken before the fourth cycle of nivolumab. The receptors were sampled from a human donor with classical Hodgkin lymphoma.

J is TRBJ1-2 and V is TRBV7-2; D call uncertain. The CDR3 is made up of 14 amino acids. V was clipped by 1 base and J by 4 bases, with 10 bases between them. CDR1 SGHTA and CDR2 FQGNSA come from the germline V gene. The CDR3 nucleotides are TGTGCCAGCAGCTTAGTAGCGGCAGTCTATGGCTACACCTTC. Its protein is CASSLVAAVYGYTF. Full variable domain (rest looked up from reference TRBV7-2 and TRBJ1-2): GAGVSQSPSNKVTEKGKDVELRCDPISGHTALYWYRQSLGQGLEFLIYFQGNSAPDKSGLPSDRFSAERTGGSVSTLTIQRTQQEDSAVYLCASSLVAAVYGYTFGSGTRLTVV.

V gene TRBV18 combines with J gene TRBJ2-5; D not certain. CDR3 length: 13 residues. CDR1 KGHSH and CDR2 LQKENI come from the germline V gene. Trimming left V 2 bases short and J 5 bases short, with 9 bases between. The CDR3 DNA reads TGTGCCAGCTCACCATCAGACGGGGAGACCCAGTACTTC. This sequence encodes CASSPSDGETQYF.

This sequence joins TRBV7-9 and TRBJ2-1; a weak D match, TRBD1 (5 bases). Trimming removed 8 bases from V and 0 bases from J, with 11 bases in between. CDR1 SEHNR and CDR2 FQNEAQ come from the germline V gene (reference sequence). There are 14 residues in the CDR3. The CDR3 DNA follows: TGTGCCAGCGGATTGACAGCCTCCTACAATGAGCAGTTCTTC. Protein product: CASGLTASYNEQFF. The variable domain in full, completed from reference TRBV7-9 and TRBJ2-1, reads DTGVSQNPRHKITKRGQNVTFRCDPISEHNRLYWYRQTLGQGPEFLTYFQNEAQLEKSRLLSDRFSAERPKGSFSTLEIQRTEQGDSAMYLCASGLTASYNEQFFGPGTRLTVL.

The count of this clone is one. The J gene is TRBJ2-2, the V gene TRBV6-5; no firm D call. This CDR3 has 15 amino acids. In germline, CDR1 is MNHEY, CDR2 SVGAGI. V was clipped by 6 bases and J by 4 bases, with 15 bases between them. The CDR3 loop is CASSFRATVTGELFF. DNA of the CDR3: TGTGCCAGCAGCTTCCGGGCTACCGTCACCGGGGAGCTGTTTTTT.

The J gene is TRBJ2-5, the V gene TRBV7-3, with 7 bases matching TRBD1. Germline CDR1 reads SGHTA; CDR2 reads FQGTGA. The V segment lost 1 base and the J segment 5 bases; nucleotides outside the gene matches: 1. The CDR3 is 13 residues long. CDR3 DNA: TGTGCCAGCAGCTTAAACAGGGGCGAGACCCAGTACTTC. Protein sequence: CASSLNRGETQYF.

This chain uses TRBV9 with TRBJ1-1; 9 positions match TRBD1. Germline-derived CDR1 and CDR2 are SGDLS and YYNGEE. The CDR3 contains 13 residues. Germline trimming cut 4 bases from V and 11 bases from J; bases unmatched to any gene: 9. In nucleotides, the CDR3 is TGTGCCAGCAGCAAACGGGACAGGGTCGATGCTTTCTTT. Translating it yields CASSKRDRVDAFF.

The V and J genes are TRBV25-1 and TRBJ1-3; 8 positions match TRBD1. Germline V CDR1 and CDR2: MGHDK, SYGVNS. The CDR3 consists of 14 residues. V shed 3 bases and J 4 bases; nucleotides not matched to a gene: 2. CDR3 in amino acids: CASSDRGPGNTIYF. DNA of the CDR3: TGTGCCAGCAGTGACAGGGGGCCGGGAAACACCATATATTTT.

The chain joins TRBV28 to TRBJ2-1; 8 positions match TRBD2. Germline V gene data show CDR1 as MDHEN and CDR2 as SYDVKM. V lost 6 bases to trimming and J lost 7 bases; unmatched junction nucleotides: 14. The CDR3 extends over 16 amino acids. DNA for the CDR3: TGTGCCAGCAGCCCCATGGGAGCGGGAGTCCAGAATGAGCAGTTCTTC. As protein: CASSPMGAGVQNEQFF.

The chain uses TRBV6-1 and TRBJ2-7; D gene unclear. This CDR3 region has 12 residues. Deletions cut 4 bases from V and 3 bases from J, with 7 bases between. Per the germline V gene, CDR1 is MNHNS and CDR2 is SASEGT. The CDR3 DNA sequence: TGTGCCAGCAGTGTGATAGGCTACGAGCAGTACTTC. Its protein product is CASSVIGYEQYF.

The V and J genes are TRBV6-5 and TRBJ2-7, with D hard to call. V lost 5 bases and J lost 2, with 16 bases in between. The CDR3 is 15 residues long. Germline assignment: CDR1 MNHEY and CDR2 SVGAGI. CDR3: CASSPNTASTYEQYF. CDR3 DNA sequence: TGTGCCAGCAGTCCAAATACAGCGAGTACCTACGAGCAGTACTTC.

The chain employs TRBV19 and TRBJ1-2; D perhaps matches TRBD1 (5 bases). CDR1 LNHDA and CDR2 SQIVND come from the germline V gene (reference sequence). The germline V and J ends were trimmed by 8 bases and 5 bases, with 18 bases remaining between them. This CDR3 has 14 residues. CDR3 nucleotides: TGTGCCAGTTATTCGTGGGGGTATGGTTATGGCTACACCTTC. As protein: CASYSWGYGYGYTF.